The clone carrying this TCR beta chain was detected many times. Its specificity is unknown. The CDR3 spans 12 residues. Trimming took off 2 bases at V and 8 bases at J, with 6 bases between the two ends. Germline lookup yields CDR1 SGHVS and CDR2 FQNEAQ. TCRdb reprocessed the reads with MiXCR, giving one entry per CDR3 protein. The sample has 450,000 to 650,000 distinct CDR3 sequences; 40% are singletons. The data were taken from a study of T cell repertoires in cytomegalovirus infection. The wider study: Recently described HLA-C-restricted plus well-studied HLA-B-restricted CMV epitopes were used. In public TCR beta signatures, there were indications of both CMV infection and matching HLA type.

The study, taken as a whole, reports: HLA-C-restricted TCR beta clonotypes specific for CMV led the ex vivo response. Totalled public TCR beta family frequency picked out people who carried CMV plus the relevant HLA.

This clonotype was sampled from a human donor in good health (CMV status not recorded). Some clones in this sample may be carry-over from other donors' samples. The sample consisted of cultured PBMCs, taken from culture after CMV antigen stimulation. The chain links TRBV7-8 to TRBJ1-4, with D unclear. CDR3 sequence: CASSLNSEKLFF. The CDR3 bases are TGTGCCAGCAGCTTAAACTCCGAAAAACTGTTTTTT.